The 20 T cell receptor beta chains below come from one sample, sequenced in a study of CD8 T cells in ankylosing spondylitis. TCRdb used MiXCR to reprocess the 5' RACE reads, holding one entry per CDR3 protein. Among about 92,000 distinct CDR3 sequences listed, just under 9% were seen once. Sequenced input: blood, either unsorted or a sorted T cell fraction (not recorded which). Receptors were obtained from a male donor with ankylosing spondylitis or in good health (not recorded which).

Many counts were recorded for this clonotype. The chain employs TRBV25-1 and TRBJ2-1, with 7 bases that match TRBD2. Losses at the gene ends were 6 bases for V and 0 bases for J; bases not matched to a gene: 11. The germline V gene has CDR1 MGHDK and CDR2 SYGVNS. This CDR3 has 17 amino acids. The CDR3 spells CASSIDVGGGSYNEQFF. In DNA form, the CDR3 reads TGTGCCAGCAGCATCGACGTCGGCGGGGGCTCCTACAATGAGCAGTTCTTC.

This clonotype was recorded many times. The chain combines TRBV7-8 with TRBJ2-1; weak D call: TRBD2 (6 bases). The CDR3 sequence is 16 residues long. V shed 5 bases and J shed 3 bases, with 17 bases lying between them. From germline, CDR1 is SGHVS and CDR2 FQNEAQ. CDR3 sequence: CASSQRLTAGYNEQFF. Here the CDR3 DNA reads TGTGCCAGCAGCCAGCGACTAACAGCGGGCTACAATGAGCAGTTCTTC.

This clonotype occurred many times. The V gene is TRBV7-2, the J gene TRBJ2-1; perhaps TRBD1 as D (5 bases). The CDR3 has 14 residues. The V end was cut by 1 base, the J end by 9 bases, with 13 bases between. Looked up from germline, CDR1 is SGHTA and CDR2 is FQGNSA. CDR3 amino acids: CASSLDFSGFEQFF. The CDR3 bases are TGTGCCAGCAGCTTAGATTTCTCAGGGTTTGAGCAGTTCTTC. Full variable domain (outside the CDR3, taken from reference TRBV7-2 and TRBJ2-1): GAGVSQSPSNKVTEKGKDVELRCDPISGHTALYWYRQSLGQGLEFLIYFQGNSAPDKSGLPSDRFSAERTGGSVSTLTIQRTQQEDSAVYLCASSLDFSGFEQFFGPGTRLTVL.

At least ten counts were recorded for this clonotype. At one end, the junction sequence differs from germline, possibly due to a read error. Here the CDR3 DNA reads TGTGCCAGCAGCGTCCCCGGGACACGGACGGGCTTC. Residues: CASSVPGTRTGF. The rearrangement links TRBV9 to TRBJ2-1; D is possibly TRBD1 (6 bases). Germline assignment: CDR1 SGDLS and CDR2 YYNGEE. CDR3 length equals 12 residues.

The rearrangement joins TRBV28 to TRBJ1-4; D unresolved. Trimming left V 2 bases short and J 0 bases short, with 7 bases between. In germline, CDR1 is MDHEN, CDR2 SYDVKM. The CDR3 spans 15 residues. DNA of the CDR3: TGTGCCAGCAGTTTACGGTTTGCAACTAATGAAAAACTGTTTTTT. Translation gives CASSLRFATNEKLFF.

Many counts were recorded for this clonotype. CDR3 amino acids: CASSLAWRGSYEQYF. CDR3 sequence (DNA): TGCGCCAGCAGCTTGGCCTGGCGGGGGAGCTACGAGCAGTACTTC. The rearrangement links TRBV5-1 to TRBJ2-7; 7 bases match TRBD2. CDR1 is SGHRS and CDR2 is YFSETQ in the germline V gene. With V trimmed by 0 bases and J by 3 bases, 6 bases remained unmatched. The CDR3 totals 15 residues.

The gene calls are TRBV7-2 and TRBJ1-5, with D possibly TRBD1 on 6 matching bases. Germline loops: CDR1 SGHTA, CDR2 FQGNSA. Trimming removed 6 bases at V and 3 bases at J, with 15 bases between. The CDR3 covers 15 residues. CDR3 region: CASRPGAGLNQPQHF. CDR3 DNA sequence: TGTGCCAGCAGACCGGGGGCCGGCCTCAATCAGCCCCAGCATTTT.

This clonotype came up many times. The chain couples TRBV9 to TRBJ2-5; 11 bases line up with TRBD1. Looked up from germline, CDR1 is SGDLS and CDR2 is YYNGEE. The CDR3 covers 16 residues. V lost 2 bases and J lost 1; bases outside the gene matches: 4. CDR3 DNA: TGTGCCAGCAGCGTTTCCGGGACAGGGGGCCAAGAGACCCAGTACTTC. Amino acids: CASSVSGTGGQETQYF. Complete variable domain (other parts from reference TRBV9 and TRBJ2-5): DSGVTQTPKHLITATGQRVTLRCSPRSGDLSVYWYQQSLDQGLQFLIQYYNGEERAKGNILERFSAQQFPDLHSELNLSSLELGDSALYFCASSVSGTGGQETQYFGPGTRLLVL.

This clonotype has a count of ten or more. As DNA, the CDR3 is TGTGCCAGCAGCTCTTCTGCCAGTGGCGTAACCAACCTCTACAATGAGCAGTTCTTC. Amino acids: CASSSSASGVTNLYNEQFF. The chain uses TRBV6-1 and TRBJ2-1; D remains unclear. This CDR3 is built from 19 residues. V shed 6 bases and J shed 3 bases, with 27 bases lying between them. CDR1 is MNHNS and CDR2 is SASEGT in the germline V gene.

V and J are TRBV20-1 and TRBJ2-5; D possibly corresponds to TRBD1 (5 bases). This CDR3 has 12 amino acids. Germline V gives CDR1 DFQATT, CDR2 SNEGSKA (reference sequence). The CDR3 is CSSRQSQETQYF. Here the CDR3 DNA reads TGCAGCAGTCGACAGAGCCAAGAGACCCAGTACTTC.

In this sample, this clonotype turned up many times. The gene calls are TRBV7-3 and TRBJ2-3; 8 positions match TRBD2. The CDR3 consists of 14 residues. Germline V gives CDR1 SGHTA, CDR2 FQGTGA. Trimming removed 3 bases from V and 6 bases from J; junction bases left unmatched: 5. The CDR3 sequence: CASSFRGGQDTQYF. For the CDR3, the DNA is TGTGCCAGCAGCTTTCGGGGGGGGCAGGATACGCAGTATTTT. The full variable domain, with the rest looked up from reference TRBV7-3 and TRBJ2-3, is GAGVSQTPSNKVTEKGKYVELRCDPISGHTALYWYRQSLGQGPEFLIYFQGTGAADDSGLPNDRFFAVRPEGSVSTLKIQRTERGDSAVYLCASSFRGGQDTQYFGPGTRLTVL.

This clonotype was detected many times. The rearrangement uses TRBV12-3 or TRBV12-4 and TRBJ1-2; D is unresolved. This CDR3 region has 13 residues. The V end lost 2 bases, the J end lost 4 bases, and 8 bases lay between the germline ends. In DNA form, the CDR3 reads TGTGCCAGCAGTTTAAGCAACTCCTATGGCTACACCTTC. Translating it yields CASSLSNSYGYTF.

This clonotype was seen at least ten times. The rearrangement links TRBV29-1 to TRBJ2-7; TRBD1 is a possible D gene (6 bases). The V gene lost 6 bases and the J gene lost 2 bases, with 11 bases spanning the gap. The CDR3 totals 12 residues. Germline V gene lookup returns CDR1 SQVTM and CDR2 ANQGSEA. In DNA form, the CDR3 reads TGCAGCGTGGGACAAAACCCCTACGAGCAGTACTTC. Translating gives CSVGQNPYEQYF.

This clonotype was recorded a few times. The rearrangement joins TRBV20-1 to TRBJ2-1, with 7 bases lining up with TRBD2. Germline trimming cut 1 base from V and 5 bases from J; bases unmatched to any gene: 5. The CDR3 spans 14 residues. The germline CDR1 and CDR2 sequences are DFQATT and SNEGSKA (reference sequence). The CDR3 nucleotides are TGCAGTGCTAGAGGTCTAGCGGAAAACAATGAGCAGTTCTTC. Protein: CSARGLAENNEQFF.

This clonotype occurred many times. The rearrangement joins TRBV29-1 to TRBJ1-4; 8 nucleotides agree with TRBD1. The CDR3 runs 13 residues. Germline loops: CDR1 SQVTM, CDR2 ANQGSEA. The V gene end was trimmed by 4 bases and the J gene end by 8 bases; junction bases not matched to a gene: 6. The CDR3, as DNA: TGCAGCGTTGCGGACAGGGCCGAAGAAAAACTGTTTTTT. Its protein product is CSVADRAEEKLFF.

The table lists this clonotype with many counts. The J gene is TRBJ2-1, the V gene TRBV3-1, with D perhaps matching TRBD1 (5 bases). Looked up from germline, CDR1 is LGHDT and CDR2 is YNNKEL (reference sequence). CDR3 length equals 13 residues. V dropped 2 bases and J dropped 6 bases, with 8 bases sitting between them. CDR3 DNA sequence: TGTGCCAGCAGCCAACAGGGTCTCAATGAGCAGTTCTTC. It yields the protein CASSQQGLNEQFF.

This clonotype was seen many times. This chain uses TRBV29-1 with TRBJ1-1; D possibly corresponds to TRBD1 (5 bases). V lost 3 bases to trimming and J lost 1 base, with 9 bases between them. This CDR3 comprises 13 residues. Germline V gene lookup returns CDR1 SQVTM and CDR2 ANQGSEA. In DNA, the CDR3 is TGCAGCGTTGACCCCGGGGGGAACACTGAAGCTTTCTTT. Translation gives CSVDPGGNTEAFF.

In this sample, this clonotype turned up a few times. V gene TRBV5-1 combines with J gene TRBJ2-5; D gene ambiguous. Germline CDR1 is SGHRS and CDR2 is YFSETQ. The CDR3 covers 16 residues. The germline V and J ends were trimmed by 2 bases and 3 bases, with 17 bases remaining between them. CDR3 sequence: CASSFSHALGEETQYF. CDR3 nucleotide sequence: TGCGCCAGCAGCTTCAGTCACGCCCTAGGTGAAGAGACCCAGTACTTC.

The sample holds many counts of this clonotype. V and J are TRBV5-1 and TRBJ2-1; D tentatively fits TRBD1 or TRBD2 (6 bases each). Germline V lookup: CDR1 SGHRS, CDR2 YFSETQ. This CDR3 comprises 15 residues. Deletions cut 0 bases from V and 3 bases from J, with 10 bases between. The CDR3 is CASSLEQGGYNEQFF. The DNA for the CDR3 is TGCGCCAGCAGCTTGGAACAGGGAGGCTACAATGAGCAGTTCTTC. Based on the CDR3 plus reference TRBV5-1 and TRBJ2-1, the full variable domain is KAGVTQTPRYLIKTRGQQVTLSCSPISGHRSVSWYQQTPGQGLQFLFEYFSETQRNKGNFPGRFSGRQFSNSRSEMNVSTLELGDSALYLCASSLEQGGYNEQFFGPGTRLTVL.

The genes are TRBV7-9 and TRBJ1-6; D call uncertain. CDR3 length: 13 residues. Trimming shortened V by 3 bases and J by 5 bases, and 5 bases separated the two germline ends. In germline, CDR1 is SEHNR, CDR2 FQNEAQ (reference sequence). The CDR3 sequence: CASSFTDNSPLHF. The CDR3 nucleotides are TGTGCCAGCAGCTTTACCGATAATTCACCCCTCCACTTT.